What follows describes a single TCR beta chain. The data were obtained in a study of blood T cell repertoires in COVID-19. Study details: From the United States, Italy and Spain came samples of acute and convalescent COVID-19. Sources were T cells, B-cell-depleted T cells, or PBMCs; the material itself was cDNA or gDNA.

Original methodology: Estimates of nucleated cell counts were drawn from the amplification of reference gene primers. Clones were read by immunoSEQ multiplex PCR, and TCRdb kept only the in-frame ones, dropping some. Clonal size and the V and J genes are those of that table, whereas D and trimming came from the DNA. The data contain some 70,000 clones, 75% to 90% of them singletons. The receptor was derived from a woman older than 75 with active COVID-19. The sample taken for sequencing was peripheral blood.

CDR3 protein: CASGFRQSQETQYF. CDR3 nucleotides: TGTGCCAGCGGATTTAGACAGTCCCAAGAGACCCAGTACTTC. The V and J genes are TRBV28 and TRBJ2-5, with D possibly matching TRBD1 (5 bases). The ends were cut back, 8 bases at V and 1 base at J, with 14 bases in the middle. Per the germline V gene, CDR1 is MDHEN and CDR2 is SYDVKM. The CDR3 loop spans 14 amino acids. The whole variable domain, filled in from reference TRBV28 and TRBJ2-5, reads DVKVTQSSRYLVKRTGEKVFLECVQDMDHENMFWYRQDPGLGLRLIYFSYDVKMKEKGDIPEGYSVSREKKERFSLILESASTNQTSMYLCASGFRQSQETQYFGPGTRLLVL.